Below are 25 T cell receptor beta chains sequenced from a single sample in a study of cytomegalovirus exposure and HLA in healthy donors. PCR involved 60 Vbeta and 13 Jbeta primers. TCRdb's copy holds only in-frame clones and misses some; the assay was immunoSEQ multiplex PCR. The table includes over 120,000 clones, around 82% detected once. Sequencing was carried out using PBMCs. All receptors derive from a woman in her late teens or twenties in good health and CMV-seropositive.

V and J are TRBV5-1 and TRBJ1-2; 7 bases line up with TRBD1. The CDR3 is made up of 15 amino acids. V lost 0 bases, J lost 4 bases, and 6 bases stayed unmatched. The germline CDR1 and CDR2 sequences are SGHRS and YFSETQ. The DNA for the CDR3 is TGCGCCAGCAGCTTGGGACAGGGCACCACCTATGGCTACACCTTC. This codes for CASSLGQGTTYGYTF.

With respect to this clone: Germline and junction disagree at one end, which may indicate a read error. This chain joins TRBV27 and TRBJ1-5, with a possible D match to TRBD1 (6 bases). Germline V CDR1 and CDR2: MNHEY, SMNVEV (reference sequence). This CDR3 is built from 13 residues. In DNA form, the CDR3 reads TGTACCAGCAGGGGACTGATCAATCAGCCCCAGCATTTT. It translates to CTSRGLINQPQHF.

In nucleotides, the CDR3 is TGTGCCAGCAGTTACTCGGCCGCTAGCTCCTACGAGCAGTACTTC. It yields the protein CASSYSAASSYEQYF. The chain couples TRBV6-5 to TRBJ2-7; D gene ambiguous. Deletions cut 0 bases from V and 0 bases from J, with 9 bases between. The CDR3 is 15 residues long. CDR1 is MNHEY and CDR2 is SVGAGI in the germline V gene.

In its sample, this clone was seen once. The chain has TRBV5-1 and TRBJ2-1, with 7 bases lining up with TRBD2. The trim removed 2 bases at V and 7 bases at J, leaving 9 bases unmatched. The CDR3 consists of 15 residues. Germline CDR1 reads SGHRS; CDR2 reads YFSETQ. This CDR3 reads CASSFLRGTENEQFF. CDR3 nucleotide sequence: TGCGCCAGCAGCTTTTTGCGGGGGACGGAGAATGAGCAGTTCTTC.

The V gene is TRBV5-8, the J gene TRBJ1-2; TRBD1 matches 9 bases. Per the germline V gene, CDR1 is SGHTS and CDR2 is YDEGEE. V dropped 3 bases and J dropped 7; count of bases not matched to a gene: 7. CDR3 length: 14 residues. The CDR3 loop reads CASSWDRVLGGYTF. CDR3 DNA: TGTGCCAGCAGCTGGGACAGGGTTTTGGGTGGCTACACCTTC.

The CDR3 region is CASSISGTGDYNSPLHF. In nucleotides, the CDR3 is TGTGCCAGTAGTATTTCAGGGACAGGGGACTACAATTCACCCCTCCACTTT. The chain has TRBV19 and TRBJ1-6; 10 bases align to TRBD1. Germline V gene sequence: CDR1 LNHDA, CDR2 SQIVND (reference sequence). The CDR3 totals 17 residues. Trimming at V came to 3 bases and at J to 7 bases, leaving 9 bases not matched to a gene.

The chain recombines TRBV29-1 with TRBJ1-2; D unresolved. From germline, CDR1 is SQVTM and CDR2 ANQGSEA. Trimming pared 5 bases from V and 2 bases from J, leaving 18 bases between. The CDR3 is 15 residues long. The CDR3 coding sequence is TGCAGCGTTTCTATCGACCGGGGTAAGAACTATGGCTACACCTTC. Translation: CSVSIDRGKNYGYTF. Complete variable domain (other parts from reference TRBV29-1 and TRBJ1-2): SAVISQKPSRDICQRGTSLTIQCQVDSQVTMMFWYRQQPGQSLTLIATANQGSEATYESGFVIDKFPISRPNLTFSTLTVSNMSPEDSSIYLCSVSIDRGKNYGYTFGSGTRLTVV.

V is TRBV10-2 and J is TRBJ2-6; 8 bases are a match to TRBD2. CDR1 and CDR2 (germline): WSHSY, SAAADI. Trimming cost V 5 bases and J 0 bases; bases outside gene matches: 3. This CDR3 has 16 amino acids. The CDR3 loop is CASSLAGPSGANVLTF. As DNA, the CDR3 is TGCGCCAGCAGTTTAGCGGGGCCCTCTGGGGCCAACGTCCTGACTTTC.

CDR3 in DNA: TGCGCCAGCAGCTTACGGGAGCCAAGCTCCTACAATGAGCAGTTCTTC. This gives the protein CASSLREPSSYNEQFF. The chain has TRBV5-1 and TRBJ2-1, with D maybe TRBD2 (6 bases). Germline CDR1 is SGHRS and CDR2 is YFSETQ. The germline V and J ends were trimmed by 2 bases and 0 bases, with 12 bases remaining between them. There are 16 residues in the CDR3.

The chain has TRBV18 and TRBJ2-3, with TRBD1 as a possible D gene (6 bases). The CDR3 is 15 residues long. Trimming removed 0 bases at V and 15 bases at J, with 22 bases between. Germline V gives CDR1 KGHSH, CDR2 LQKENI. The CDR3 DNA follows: TGTGCCAGCTCACCACCGGGGAGACAGGCGGGTACCCTATATTTT. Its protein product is CASSPPGRQAGTLYF.

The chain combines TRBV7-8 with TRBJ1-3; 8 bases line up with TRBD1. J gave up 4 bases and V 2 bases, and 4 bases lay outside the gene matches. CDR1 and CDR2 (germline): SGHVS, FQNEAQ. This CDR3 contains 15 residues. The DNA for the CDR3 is TGTGCCAGCAGCTTACAGGGGGCGCGGGGAAACACCATATATTTT. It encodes CASSLQGARGNTIYF.

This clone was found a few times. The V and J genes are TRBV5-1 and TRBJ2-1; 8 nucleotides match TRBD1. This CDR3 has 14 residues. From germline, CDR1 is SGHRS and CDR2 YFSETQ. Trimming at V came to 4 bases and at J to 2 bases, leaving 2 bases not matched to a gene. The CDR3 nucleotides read TGCGCCAGCAGCATGGGACAGGCCTACAATGAGCAGTTCTTC. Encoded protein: CASSMGQAYNEQFF.

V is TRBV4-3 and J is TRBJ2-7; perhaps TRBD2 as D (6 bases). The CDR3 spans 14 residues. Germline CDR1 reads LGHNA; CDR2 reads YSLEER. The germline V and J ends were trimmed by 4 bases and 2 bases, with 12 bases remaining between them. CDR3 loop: CASSPRPGAYEQYF. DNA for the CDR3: TGCGCCAGCAGCCCCCGTCCGGGAGCCTACGAGCAGTACTTC.

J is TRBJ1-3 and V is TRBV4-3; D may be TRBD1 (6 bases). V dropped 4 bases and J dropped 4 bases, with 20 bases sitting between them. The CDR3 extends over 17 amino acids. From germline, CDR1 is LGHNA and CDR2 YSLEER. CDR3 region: CASSPARTELIGNTIYF. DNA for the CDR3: TGCGCCAGCAGCCCCGCCCGGACAGAGCTTATCGGAAACACCATATATTTT.

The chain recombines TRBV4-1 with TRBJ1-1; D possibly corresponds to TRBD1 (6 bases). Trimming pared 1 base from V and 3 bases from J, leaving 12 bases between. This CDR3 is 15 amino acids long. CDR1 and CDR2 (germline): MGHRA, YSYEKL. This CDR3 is CASSQVTGQYTEAFF. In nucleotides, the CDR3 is TGCGCCAGCAGCCAAGTTACAGGGCAGTACACTGAAGCTTTCTTT.

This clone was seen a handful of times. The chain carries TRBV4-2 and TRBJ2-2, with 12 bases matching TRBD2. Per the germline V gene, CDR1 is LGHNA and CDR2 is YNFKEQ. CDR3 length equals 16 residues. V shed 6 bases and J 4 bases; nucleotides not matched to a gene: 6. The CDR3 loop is CASRPSGGAITGELFF. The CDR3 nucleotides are TGTGCCAGCAGACCTAGCGGGGGGGCGATCACCGGGGAGCTGTTTTTT.

The CDR3 DNA reads TGTGCCAGCTCCCCAGGGGCTCGACCCAGCTCCTATAATTCACCCCTCCACTTT. Amino acids: CASSPGARPSSYNSPLHF. The rearrangement uses TRBV18 and TRBJ1-6; weak D call: TRBD1 (6 bases). V was shortened by 6 bases and J by 0 bases, with 18 bases between the two germline ends. The CDR3 runs 18 residues. Germline V gives CDR1 KGHSH, CDR2 LQKENI.

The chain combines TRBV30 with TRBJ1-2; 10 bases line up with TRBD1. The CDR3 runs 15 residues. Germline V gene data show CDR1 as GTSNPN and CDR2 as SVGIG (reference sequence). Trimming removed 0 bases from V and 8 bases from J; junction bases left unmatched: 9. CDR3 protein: CAWSVPGTGAPGYTF. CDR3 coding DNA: TGTGCCTGGAGTGTCCCTGGGACAGGGGCCCCCGGCTACACCTTC.

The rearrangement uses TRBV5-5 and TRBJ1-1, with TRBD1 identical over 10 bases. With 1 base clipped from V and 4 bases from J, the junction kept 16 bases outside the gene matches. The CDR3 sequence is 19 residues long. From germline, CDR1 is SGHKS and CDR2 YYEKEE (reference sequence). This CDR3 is CASSLLVTGGTLWVTEAFF. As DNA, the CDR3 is TGTGCCAGCAGCTTGCTAGTGACAGGGGGCACCTTGTGGGTCACTGAAGCTTTCTTT.

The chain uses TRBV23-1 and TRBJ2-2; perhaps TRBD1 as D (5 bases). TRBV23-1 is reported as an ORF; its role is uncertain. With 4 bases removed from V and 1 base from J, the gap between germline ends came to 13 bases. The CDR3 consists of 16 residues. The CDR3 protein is CASSPPPQENTGELFF. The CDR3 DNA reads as TGCGCCAGCAGTCCGCCACCACAGGAGAACACCGGGGAGCTGTTTTTT.

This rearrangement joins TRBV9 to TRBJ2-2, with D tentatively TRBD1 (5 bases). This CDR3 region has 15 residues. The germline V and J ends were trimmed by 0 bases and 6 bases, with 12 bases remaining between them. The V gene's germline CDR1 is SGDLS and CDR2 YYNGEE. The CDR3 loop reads CASSVGWGNAGELFF. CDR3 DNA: TGTGCCAGCAGCGTAGGGTGGGGCAACGCCGGGGAGCTGTTTTTT. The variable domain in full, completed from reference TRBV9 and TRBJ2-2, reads DSGVTQTPKHLITATGQRVTLRCSPRSGDLSVYWYQQSLDQGLQFLIQYYNGEERAKGNILERFSAQQFPDLHSELNLSSLELGDSALYFCASSVGWGNAGELFFGEGSRLTVL.

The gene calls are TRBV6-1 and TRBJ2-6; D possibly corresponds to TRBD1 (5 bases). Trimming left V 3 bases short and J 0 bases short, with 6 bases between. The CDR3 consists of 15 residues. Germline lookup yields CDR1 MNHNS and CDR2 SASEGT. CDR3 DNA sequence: TGTGCCAGCAGTGACGACAGCTCTGGGGCCAACGTCCTGACTTTC. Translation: CASSDDSSGANVLTF.

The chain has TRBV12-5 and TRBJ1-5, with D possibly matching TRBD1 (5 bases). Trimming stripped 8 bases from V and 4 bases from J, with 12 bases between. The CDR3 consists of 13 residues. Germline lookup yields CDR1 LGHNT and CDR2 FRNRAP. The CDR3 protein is CASSDSENQPQHF. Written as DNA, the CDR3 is TGTGCTAGTAGCGACAGCGAAAATCAGCCCCAGCATTTT.

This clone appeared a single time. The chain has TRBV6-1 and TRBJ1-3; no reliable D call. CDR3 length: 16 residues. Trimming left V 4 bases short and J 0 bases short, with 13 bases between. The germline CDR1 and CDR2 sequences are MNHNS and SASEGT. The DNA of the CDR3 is TGTGCCAGCAGTGCATCTGGTTGGAGCTCTGGAAACACCATATATTTT. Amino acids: CASSASGWSSGNTIYF.

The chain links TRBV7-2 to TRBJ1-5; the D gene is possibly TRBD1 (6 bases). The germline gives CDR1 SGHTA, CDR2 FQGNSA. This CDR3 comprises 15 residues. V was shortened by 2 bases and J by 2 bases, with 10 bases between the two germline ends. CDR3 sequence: CASSLTGLGNQPQHF. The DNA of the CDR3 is TGTGCCAGCAGCTTAACAGGGCTTGGCAATCAGCCCCAGCATTTT.